These T cell receptor beta chains were read from a single sample in a study of identical twins. Each CDR3 protein gets one entry after TCRdb re-called the 5' RACE reads with MiXCR. Here the sample spans 400,000 to 500,000 distinct CDR3 sequences, 14% being singletons. These data were likewise used in another study, on yellow fever vaccine responses in identical twins.

Source material: CD4+ T cells sorted from blood. The receptors originated from a woman aged 18-29 years in good health. Each CDR3 is given with its conserved first and last residue. The order of the fields is clone size, D gene, V gene, CDR3 length, J gene, CDR3 protein, CDR3 DNA. The D gene is left open where the match is weak. Not all rows give a size; the values are once, few, many and, for expanded clones, a class.

>NA|TRBD1|TRBV5-1|17|TRBJ2-2
CASSFLPGQLNTGELFF
TGCGCCAGCAGCTTTTTGCCGGGACAGCTGAACACCGGGGAGCTGTTTTTT
>few|TRBD1|TRBV6-5|16|TRBJ1-1
CASSYRGQGINTEAFF
TGTGCCAGCAGTTATCGGGGACAGGGAATAAACACTGAAGCTTTCTTT
>NA|TRBD2|TRBV5-5|16|TRBJ2-3
CASSPQSGGAWDTQYF
TGTGCCAGCAGCCCCCAAAGCGGGGGGGCCTGGGATACGCAGTATTTT
>NA|TRBD2|TRBV28|15|TRBJ2-7
CASSSYSSGGYEQYF
TGTGCCAGCAGTTCCTATTCCTCGGGAGGCTACGAGCAGTACTTC
>many|NA|TRBV29-1|12|TRBJ2-5
CSATDGGETQYF
TGCAGCGCCACGGATGGTGGAGAGACCCAGTACTTC
>NA|TRBD1|TRBV6-1|13|TRBJ2-5
CASSQGTEETQYF
TGTGCCAGCAGCCAGGGGACAGAAGAGACCCAGTACTTC
>few|NA|TRBV12-3/TRBV12-4|14|TRBJ2-3
CASLGLGGTDTQYF
TGTGCCAGTTTAGGGTTGGGAGGCACAGATACGCAGTATTTT
>NA|NA|TRBV28|14|TRBJ1-5
CASNSRTGNQPQHF
TGTGCCAGCAACTCGCGGACGGGCAATCAGCCCCAGCATTTT
>many|TRBD2|TRBV12-3/TRBV12-4|13|TRBJ2-1
CASSGDYYNEQFF
TGTGCCAGCAGCGGGGACTACTACAATGAGCAGTTCTTC
>many|TRBD2|TRBV5-1|15|TRBJ2-2
CASSSGTSGVGELFF
TGCGCCAGCAGCTCCGGGACTAGCGGGGTTGGGGAGCTGTTTTTT
>NA|NA|TRBV6-5|15|TRBJ2-7
CASSYGSPGTYEQYF
TGTGCCAGCAGTTATGGGTCGCCGGGTACCTACGAGCAGTACTTC
>many|TRBD1|TRBV29-1|17|TRBJ2-3
CSVERFIGQGRTDTQYF
TGCAGCGTTGAGAGGTTTATCGGACAGGGAAGAACAGATACGCAGTATTTT
>NA|NA|TRBV5-1|15|TRBJ2-5
CASSSPVGAGKTQYF
TGCGCCAGCAGCTCGCCTGTAGGCGCCGGGAAGACCCAGTACTTC
>NA|NA|TRBV12-3/TRBV12-4|15|TRBJ2-3
CASSFAVRATDTQYF
TGTGCCAGCAGTTTTGCGGTCAGAGCCACAGATACGCAGTATTTT
>NA|TRBD2|TRBV5-5|14|TRBJ2-1
CASTPSGLNNEQFF
TGTGCCAGCACTCCTAGCGGACTAAACAATGAGCAGTTCTTC
>few|TRBD1|TRBV27|15|TRBJ1-5
CASRSRQGEGQPQHF
TGTGCCAGCAGAAGCCGACAGGGTGAGGGTCAGCCCCAGCATTTT
>NA|NA|TRBV6-5|13|TRBJ1-2
CASSYPGDYGYTF
TGTGCCAGCAGTTACCCCGGTGACTATGGCTACACCTTC
>few|NA|TRBV4-3|13|TRBJ2-7
CASSQDLNYEQYF
TGCGCCAGCAGCCAAGATTTGAACTACGAGCAGTACTTC
>many|TRBD2|TRBV29-1|15|TRBJ2-7
CSVTPRTSGTYEQYF
TGCAGCGTTACGCCCCGGACTAGCGGGACCTACGAGCAGTACTTC
>NA|TRBD1|TRBV30|15|TRBJ2-5
CAWSVNRQGRETQYF
TGTGCCTGGAGCGTAAACCGACAGGGGCGTGAGACCCAGTACTTC
>NA|TRBD1|TRBV5-1|16|TRBJ2-2
CASSLSAGTATGELFF
TGCGCCAGCAGCTTGAGTGCTGGGACAGCCACCGGGGAGCTGTTTTTT
>NA|TRBD1|TRBV15|15|TRBJ2-5
CATSRLPQGEETQYF
TGTGCCACCAGCAGACTACCGCAGGGGGAAGAGACCCAGTACTTC
>many|NA|TRBV7-2|12|TRBJ1-5
CASSSGNQPQHF
TGTGCCAGCAGTAGTGGCAATCAGCCCCAGCATTTT
>few|TRBD2|TRBV10-3|16|TRBJ2-1
CAISESRGLDYNEQFF
TGTGCCATCAGTGAGTCGAGGGGACTAGACTACAATGAGCAGTTCTTC
>few|TRBD2|TRBV28|16|TRBJ2-2
CASSPSGRKNTGELFF
TGTGCCAGCAGTCCTAGCGGGAGGAAGAACACCGGGGAGCTGTTTTTT
>few|NA|TRBV5-5|15|TRBJ2-1
CASSSSVRLGNEQFF
TGTGCCAGCAGCTCCAGCGTGAGGTTAGGCAATGAGCAGTTCTTC
>few|NA|TRBV4-1|15|TRBJ2-3
CASSQDGGRRDTQYF
TGCGCCAGCAGCCAAGATGGAGGCAGGAGAGATACGCAGTATTTT
>many|NA|TRBV4-3|16|TRBJ2-3
CASSQESGATPGTQYF
TGCGCCAGCAGCCAAGAGTCGGGAGCGACCCCGGGTACGCAGTATTTT
>few|NA|TRBV6-4|16|TRBJ2-5
CARQSGQTYHPETQYF
TGTGCCAGACAGTCGGGTCAGACTTACCATCCAGAGACCCAGTACTTC
>few|TRBD2|TRBV28|16|TRBJ2-7
CASSFLASGRINEQYF
TGTGCCAGCAGTTTTCTTGCTAGCGGGAGAATCAACGAGCAGTACTTC
>NA|NA|TRBV11-2|14|TRBJ2-5
CASSLDPPQETQYF
TGTGCCAGCAGCTTAGATCCCCCACAAGAGACCCAGTACTTC
>NA|TRBD1|TRBV27|16|TRBJ2-7
CASSLLPRTGFYEQYF
TGTGCCAGCAGTTTACTTCCAAGGACAGGATTCTACGAGCAGTACTTC
>NA|NA|TRBV5-1|17|TRBJ2-1
CASSLERWGEVSNEQFF
TGCGCCAGCAGCTTGGAGAGGTGGGGAGAGGTGAGCAATGAGCAGTTCTTC
>NA|NA|TRBV28|16|TRBJ2-7
CASSLPYKDRLRKQYF
TGTGCCAGCAGTTTGCCCTACAAAGACAGGCTCCGTAAGCAGTACTTC
>few|TRBD1|TRBV6-1|14|TRBJ2-7
CASSDLDRGGEQYF
TGTGCCAGCAGTGACCTGGACAGGGGTGGCGAGCAGTACTTC
>NA|TRBD2|TRBV2|15|TRBJ2-1
CASTLFGTSEGEQFF
TGTGCCAGCACCCTATTCGGGACTAGCGAGGGTGAGCAGTTCTTC
>few|NA|TRBV29-1|10|TRBJ1-1
CSVETTEAFF
TGCAGCGTAGAGACGACTGAAGCTTTCTTT
>NA|TRBD1|TRBV4-2|16|TRBJ1-1
CASSQPPGQGRTEAFF
TGTGCCAGCAGCCAACCCCCGGGACAGGGACGGACTGAAGCTTTCTTT
>NA|NA|TRBV10-3|13|TRBJ2-3
CAISDHSTDTQYF
TGTGCCATCAGTGATCACAGCACAGATACGCAGTATTTT
>few|TRBD1|TRBV29-1|15|TRBJ2-5
CRDPGDRGVAETQYF
TGCAGAGACCCGGGAGACAGGGGTGTAGCGGAGACCCAGTACTTC
>NA|NA|TRBV20-1|13|TRBJ2-7
CSARAGYPYEQYF
TGCAGTGCTAGAGCGGGGTACCCCTACGAGCAGTACTTC
>few|NA|TRBV11-3|15|TRBJ2-7
CASSPGGQKSYEQYF
TGTGCCAGCAGCCCCGGGGGGCAGAAGTCCTACGAGCAGTACTTC
>NA|TRBD2|TRBV20-1|15|TRBJ2-5
CSASLFTSGRETQYF
TGCAGTGCTAGTCTGTTTACTAGCGGGCGAGAGACCCAGTACTTC
>NA|NA|TRBV28|15|TRBJ2-7
CASTTPRGFAYEQYF
TGTGCCAGCACCACCCCTCGGGGCTTTGCCTACGAGCAGTACTTC
>NA|NA|TRBV6-2/TRBV6-3|15|TRBJ2-5
CASSWTSAPGETQYF
TGTGCCAGCAGCTGGACGTCTGCCCCGGGAGAGACCCAGTACTTC
>few|NA|TRBV27|12|TRBJ2-3
CASRTGLDTQYF
TGTGCCAGCCGGACGGGGTTGGATACGCAGTATTTT